One sample yielded the 8 T cell receptor beta chains listed below, sequenced in a study of PD-1 blockade in classical Hodgkin lymphoma. Noted time point: cycle 4 day 1 (C4D1), after five to seven weeks of nivolumab. Every patient relapsed after autologous stem cell transplantation, and brentuximab vedotin exposure varied. Data came from immunoSEQ multiplex PCR; TCRdb stores just in-frame clones and leaves some out. The sample gives approximately 29,000 clones, roughly 75% of which show up once; under 20% is in the top ten. The sequenced sample was peripheral blood mononuclear cells (PBMCs), obtained before the fourth cycle of nivolumab. The receptors derive from a human donor with classical Hodgkin lymphoma.

This clone turned up a few times. The genes are TRBV5-8 and TRBJ1-5; D is ambiguous. The CDR3 is 14 residues long. Germline CDR1 is SGHTS and CDR2 is YDEGEE. V lost 4 bases, J lost 1 base, and 9 bases lay in between. The CDR3 coding sequence is TGTGCCAGCAGCCCTGACGGCAGCAATCAGCCCCAGCATTTT. This translates into CASSPDGSNQPQHF.

This clone was counted once. V is TRBV18 and J is TRBJ1-4, with D tentatively TRBD1 (5 bases). V lost 2 bases and J lost 8, with 12 bases in between. Germline-derived CDR1 and CDR2 are KGHSH and LQKENI. This CDR3 has 14 residues. The CDR3 region is CASSPRGDSEKLFF. In nucleotides, the CDR3 is TGTGCCAGCTCACCAAGAGGGGATTCGGAAAAACTGTTTTTT.

This clone was detected only a few times. The chain is built from TRBV10-1 and TRBJ2-7; no definite D call. This CDR3 spans 13 amino acids. V was cut by 4 bases and J by 4 bases, with 11 bases left in between. Germline CDR1 is WNHNN and CDR2 is SYGVQD (reference sequence). The CDR3 here is CASSAEIGYEQYF. The CDR3 coding sequence is TGCGCCAGCAGTGCCGAGATCGGGTACGAGCAGTACTTC.

Judged by abundance, this clone is medium-sized (0.01 to 0.1%). This sequence joins TRBV19 and TRBJ2-5, with 8 bases matching TRBD1. J lost 4 bases, V lost 1 base, and 5 bases had no gene match. Germline lookup yields CDR1 LNHDA and CDR2 SQIVND (reference sequence). CDR3 length: 15 residues. CDR3 in DNA: TGTGCCAGTAGTATAGGTACAGGGGGGCGAGAGACCCAGTACTTC. It encodes CASSIGTGGRETQYF. Based on the CDR3 plus reference TRBV19 and TRBJ2-5, the full variable domain is DGGITQSPKYLFRKEGQNVTLSCEQNLNHDAMYWYRQDPGQGLRLIYYSQIVNDFQKGDIAEGYSVSREKKESFPLTVTSAQKNPTAFYLCASSIGTGGRETQYFGPGTRLLVL.

The chain couples TRBV5-1 to TRBJ1-3; unclear D gene. The CDR3 runs 14 residues. V was clipped by 1 base and J by 2 bases, with 7 bases between them. Germline V gives CDR1 SGHRS, CDR2 YFSETQ. In nucleotides, the CDR3 is TGCGCCAGCAGCTTGTATGGGCCTGGAAACACCATATATTTT. Translating it yields CASSLYGPGNTIYF.

The chain is built from TRBV7-8 and TRBJ2-1, with D perhaps matching TRBD1 (7 bases). There are 16 residues in the CDR3. V was cut by 5 bases and J by 8 bases, with 22 bases left in between. The V gene's germline CDR1 is SGHVS and CDR2 FQNEAQ. The CDR3 region has the DNA TGTGCCAGCAGCCCAAGACAGGGAGGAATTGGTCATGAGCAGTTCTTC. This gives the protein CASSPRQGGIGHEQFF.

The rearrangement joins TRBV18 to TRBJ2-3; no reliable D call. Trimming took 8 bases from V and 4 from J, leaving 16 bases between them. Germline V lookup: CDR1 KGHSH, CDR2 LQKENI. The CDR3 consists of 14 residues. The CDR3 DNA sequence: TGTGCCAGCACCAGCGAGGCCCCCCCAGATACGCAGTATTTT. Its translation is CASTSEAPPDTQYF.

This clone appeared once. The CDR3 DNA reads TGTGCCAGCAGCTCAAAGCAGGTAAACTCCTACAATGAGCAGTTCTTC. Amino acid sequence: CASSSKQVNSYNEQFF. J is TRBJ2-1 and V is TRBV9, with unresolved D. V was shortened by 4 bases and J by 0 bases, with 14 bases between the two germline ends. Germline V gives CDR1 SGDLS, CDR2 YYNGEE. This CDR3 region has 16 residues.